In this sample, the clone carrying this TCR beta chain turned up a few times. What it binds is unknown. The data are from a study of CD8+CD57+ T cells in acquired aplastic anemia. Study-wide context: Sorted CD4+ and CD8+ cells yielded roughly 3.2 ug of DNA on average.

Broader study findings: Approximately 29 was the count of CD8+ CDR3 sequences that patients shared with controls.

Patients chosen for sequencing had CD8+CD57+ cells that had expanded, as shown by flow cytometry. None of the patients had been given any therapy when their blood was sampled. CDR3 length equals 15 residues. The germline V gene has CDR1 LGHNA and CDR2 YNFKEQ. V was cut by 4 bases and J by 1 base, with 11 bases left in between. The study profiled TCR beta VDJ and CDR3 using genomic DNA as template. TCRdb used MiXCR to reprocess the reads, holding one entry per CDR3 protein. This sample has hundreds of thousands of distinct CDR3 sequences, with about 44% found just once. The sequencing input was sorted CD4+, CD8+, or CD8+CD57+ T cells (not recorded which) from PBMCs. The chain employs TRBV4-2 and TRBJ1-5; D is unclear. The receptor was isolated from a human donor with aplastic anemia. The CDR3 loop reads CASSPGLASNQPQHF. The CDR3 DNA reads TGTGCCAGCAGCCCCGGGCTGGCGAGCAATCAGCCCCAGCATTTT.